These 24 T cell receptor beta chains came from one sample sequenced in a study of glioma-infiltrating T cells. The iRepertoire nested amplicon-rescue multiplex PCR amplified TCR alpha and beta CDR3s from RNA. MiXCR, applied by TCRdb to the multiplex PCR reads, yields one record per CDR3 protein. This table holds a few hundred thousand distinct CDR3 sequences, about 40% found once. Sequencing was carried out using glioma tissue, nonneoplastic brain tissue, or PBMCs (not recorded which). These receptors were taken from a human donor with low-grade glioma or glioblastoma, undergoing nonglioma brain surgery, or in good health (not recorded which).

Note on this clonotype: A read error may be the cause here, since a much bigger clone is one base away. The genes are TRBV6-2 or TRBV6-3 and TRBJ2-1, with D perhaps matching TRBD1 (5 bases). CDR3 length equals 13 residues. Per germline, CDR1 MNHEY and CDR2 SVGEGT. CDR3 region: CASRDTAYNKQFF. The CDR3 DNA sequence: TGTGCCAGCAGGGACACCGCCTACAATAAGCAGTTCTTC.

The sample holds a few counts of this clonotype. The chain carries TRBV7-2 and TRBJ1-1; 7 bases agree with TRBD1. The V gene end was trimmed by 5 bases and the J gene end by 4 bases; junction bases not matched to a gene: 4. This CDR3 is built from 13 residues. The germline gives CDR1 SGHTA, CDR2 FQGNSA. As DNA, the CDR3 is TGTGCCAGCAGCCCGGACAGGCGCACTGAAGCTTTCTTT. It codes for CASSPDRRTEAFF.

This clonotype was found many times. V is TRBV25-1 and J is TRBJ2-7; TRBD1 is a possible D gene (5 bases). The V gene's germline CDR1 is MGHDK and CDR2 SYGVNS. V was cut by 2 bases and J by 0 bases, with 8 bases left in between. The CDR3 is made up of 14 amino acids. Here the CDR3 reads CASSERTLSYEQYF. CDR3 coding DNA: TGTGCCAGCAGTGAACGGACACTCTCCTACGAGCAGTACTTC.

The V gene is TRBV5-4, the J gene TRBJ2-1; no firm D call. This CDR3 spans 16 amino acids. Looked up from germline, CDR1 is SGHNT and CDR2 is YYREEE (reference sequence). With 4 bases removed from V and 4 bases from J, the gap between germline ends came to 18 bases. The CDR3 protein is CASSLGSYLPYNEQFF. CDR3 in DNA: TGTGCCAGCAGCCTCGGGTCTTATCTGCCATACAATGAGCAGTTCTTC.

The chain links TRBV5-1 to TRBJ1-6, with D maybe TRBD1 (6 bases). Trimming shortened V by 3 bases and J by 6 bases, and 16 bases separated the two germline ends. Germline V gene data show CDR1 as SGHRS and CDR2 as YFSETQ. This CDR3 contains 16 residues. DNA of the CDR3: TGCGCCAGCAGCTCAACGGCGGACAGATCTAATTCACCCCTCCACTTT. This sequence encodes CASSSTADRSNSPLHF.

This clonotype was observed a handful of times. The chain has TRBV14 and TRBJ2-3, with D unresolved. From germline, CDR1 is SGHDN and CDR2 FVKESK. There are 14 residues in the CDR3. Deletions cut 0 bases from V and 3 bases from J, with 7 bases between. The CDR3 region is CASSQDPETDTQYF. The CDR3 DNA follows: TGTGCCAGCAGCCAAGACCCCGAGACAGATACGCAGTATTTT.

Only a few counts were recorded for this clonotype. V gene TRBV7-2 combines with J gene TRBJ1-2, with D possibly matching TRBD1 (5 bases). This CDR3 is 14 amino acids long. Trimming took 4 bases from V and 5 from J, leaving 14 bases between them. Per germline, CDR1 SGHTA and CDR2 FQGNSA. In DNA, the CDR3 is TGTGCCAGCAGCTCCCGACAGATTCTATATGGCTACACCTTC. This encodes CASSSRQILYGYTF.

With regard to this clonotype: One end of the junction is discordant with germline, which a read error may explain. The V call is TRBV7-6, the J call TRBJ2-2; 7 positions agree with TRBD2. The germline V gene encodes CDR1 SGHVS and CDR2 FNYEAQ. CDR3 length: 15 amino acids. Here the CDR3 reads CASSLTSPNTGELFF. CDR3 nucleotide sequence: TGTGCTAGCAGCTTGACTAGCCCGAACACCGGGGAGCTGTTTTTT.

This clonotype has a count of ten or more. The genes are TRBV11-1 and TRBJ2-3, with D possibly being TRBD2 (5 bases). The germline gives CDR1 SGHAT, CDR2 FQDESV (reference sequence). CDR3 length equals 12 residues. The ends were cut back, 3 bases at V and 5 bases at J, with 6 bases in the middle. The CDR3 DNA follows: TGTGCCAGCAGCTTGGGAGAAGATACGCAGTATTTT. Amino acids: CASSLGEDTQYF.

This clonotype was seen a handful of times. The chain uses TRBV4-2 and TRBJ1-2; 7 bases are a match to TRBD1. The CDR3 sequence is 15 residues long. Trimming removed 0 bases from V and 5 bases from J; junction bases left unmatched: 6. Germline-derived CDR1 and CDR2 are LGHNA and YNFKEQ. The CDR3 DNA is TGTGCCAGCAGCCAAGACGGGCACAGGGGATATGGCTACACCTTC. It translates to CASSQDGHRGYGYTF.

V and J are TRBV3-1 and TRBJ2-7; 7 nucleotides line up with TRBD1. V was pared by 3 bases and J by 1 base, with 3 bases of the junction left unmatched. Germline V gene lookup returns CDR1 LGHDT and CDR2 YNNKEL (reference sequence). This CDR3 comprises 14 residues. As DNA, the CDR3 is TGTGCCAGCAGCCATAGGGACAGATCCTACGAGCAGTACTTC. The encoded protein is CASSHRDRSYEQYF.

The rearrangement links TRBV3-1 to TRBJ1-1; D unclear. Deletions cut 1 base from V and 2 bases from J, with 11 bases between. The CDR3 is 15 amino acids. Germline V gene data show CDR1 as LGHDT and CDR2 as YNNKEL (reference sequence). DNA of the CDR3: TGTGCCAGCAGCCAAGTCGCTAATTTTAACACTGAAGCTTTCTTT. This encodes CASSQVANFNTEAFF.

This clonotype showed up just a few times. V is TRBV19 and J is TRBJ1-5; tentative D call: TRBD1 (6 bases). Germline CDR1 LNHDA, CDR2 SQIVND (reference sequence). The CDR3 is 15 residues long. V lost 4 bases, J lost 3 bases, and 13 bases lay in between. DNA for the CDR3: TGTGCCAGTAGTACCGCCCGGGACAACAATCAGCCCCAGCATTTT. Residues: CASSTARDNNQPQHF.

Regarding this clonotype: At one end the junction does not follow the germline gene, possibly because of a read error. V and J are TRBV20-1 and TRBJ2-2; tentative D call: TRBD2 (5 bases). The CDR3 has 13 residues. The V gene's germline CDR1 is DFQATT and CDR2 SNEGSKA (reference sequence). This CDR3 is CSARILKTGEPFF. DNA of the CDR3: TGCAGTGCTAGGATATTAAAAACCGGGGAGCCGTTTTTT.

In DNA form, the CDR3 reads TGCAGTTCCCCCGGACGGCTCCAAGAGACCCAGTACTTC. Amino acid sequence: CSSPGRLQETQYF. This chain uses TRBV20-1 with TRBJ2-5; D call uncertain. The CDR3 totals 13 residues. The germline CDR1 and CDR2 sequences are DFQATT and SNEGSKA (reference sequence). Trimming shortened V by 8 bases and J by 1 base, and 14 bases separated the two germline ends.

Of note for this clonotype: This clone may be a read error of a much larger clone one base away. The V call is TRBV15, the J call TRBJ2-5, with TRBD2 matching 7 bases. Germline values: CDR1 LNHNV, CDR2 YYDKDF (reference sequence). The CDR3 covers 15 residues. The CDR3 spells CATSLLRTRQETEYF. The CDR3 region has the DNA TGTGCCACCAGCCTTCTAAGGACTAGACAAGAGACCGAGTACTTC. Supplemented by reference TRBV15 and TRBJ2-5, the full variable domain reads DAMVIQNPRYQVTQFGKPVTLSCSQTLNHNVMYWYQQKSSQAPKLLFHYYDKDFNNEADTPDNFQSRRPNTSFCFLDIRSPGLGDTAMYLCATSLLRTRQETEYFGPGTRLLVL.

This clonotype was seen a single time. The rearrangement links TRBV5-5 to TRBJ2-2; TRBD1 matches 7 bases. The CDR3 runs to 18 residues. V shed 4 bases and J 0 bases; nucleotides not matched to a gene: 12. Germline values: CDR1 SGHKS, CDR2 YYEKEE (reference sequence). The CDR3 reads CASSGRDSGFANTGELFF. CDR3 coding DNA: TGTGCCAGCAGCGGCCGGGACAGTGGATTCGCGAACACCGGGGAGCTGTTTTTT.

There are many counts of this clonotype. The chain is built from TRBV27 and TRBJ2-7; D is possibly TRBD1 (5 bases). The germline V gene has CDR1 MNHEY and CDR2 SMNVEV (reference sequence). This CDR3 has 15 amino acids. V lost 4 bases and J lost 3, with 16 bases in between. CDR3 sequence: CASSSPLTGVYEQYF. For the CDR3, the DNA is TGTGCCAGCAGTTCGCCACTCACAGGAGTCTACGAGCAGTACTTC.

V is TRBV13 and J is TRBJ2-7; TRBD2 is a possible D gene (6 bases). The CDR3 consists of 17 residues. V was pared by 4 bases and J by 1 base, with 20 bases between. CDR1 is PRHDT, CDR2 FYEKMQ, per germline (reference sequence). As DNA, the CDR3 is TGTGCCAGCAGCTCGTTGGGGGGAGGCCCCAAATCCTACGAGCAGTACTTC. It specifies CASSSLGGGPKSYEQYF.

The chain joins TRBV6-2 or TRBV6-3 to TRBJ2-7, with TRBD1 identical over 11 bases. The J segment lost 0 bases and the V segment lost 6 bases, leaving 4 bases of the junction unmatched. CDR1 is MNHEY, CDR2 SVGEGT, per germline. The CDR3 runs to 15 residues. This CDR3 reads CASSWTGGASYEQYF. The CDR3 nucleotides are TGTGCCAGCAGCTGGACAGGGGGCGCCTCCTACGAGCAGTACTTC.

V gene TRBV19 combines with J gene TRBJ2-7; TRBD1 might be the D (6 bases). The CDR3 spans 16 residues. The V end lost 6 bases, the J end lost 1 base, and 19 bases lay between the germline ends. Germline values: CDR1 LNHDA, CDR2 SQIVND (reference sequence). This CDR3 reads CASSQFGQLPSYEQYF. The CDR3 DNA reads TGTGCCAGTAGCCAGTTTGGACAGCTGCCTTCCTACGAGCAGTACTTC.

The sample holds a few counts of this clonotype. V usage is TRBV20-1 and J usage is TRBJ2-7, with D hard to call. Trimming stripped 3 bases from V and 4 bases from J, with 7 bases between. Germline V lookup: CDR1 DFQATT, CDR2 SNEGSKA (reference sequence). The CDR3 is made up of 11 amino acids. The CDR3 nucleotides are TGCAGTGCTAGTTCCGATTACGAGCAGTACTTC. Translation gives CSASSDYEQYF.

J is TRBJ1-5 and V is TRBV2; TRBD1 is a possible D gene (5 bases). V gave up 1 base and J gave up 0 bases, with 10 bases separating them. The CDR3 runs to 16 residues. Germline CDR1 is SNHLY and CDR2 is FYNNEI. This CDR3 reads CASSEDRLISNQPQHF. CDR3 sequence (DNA): TGTGCCAGCAGTGAAGACAGGCTAATTAGCAATCAGCCCCAGCATTTT.

Regarding this clonotype: This is likely a read error, given that the CDR3 carries no conserved phenylalanine or tryptophan at its end. The chain uses TRBV27 and TRBJ2-1; TRBD2 agrees at 13 bases. This CDR3 comprises 15 residues. Germline trimming cut 6 bases from V and 5 bases from J; bases unmatched to any gene: 4. Germline V lookup: CDR1 MNHEY, CDR2 SMNVEV (reference sequence). CDR3 residues: CASSPGTSGNNEQFL. The CDR3 DNA is TGTGCCAGCAGCCCTGGGACTAGCGGGAACAATGAGCAGTTCCTC.